The present entry profiles one T cell receptor beta chain with its context. The same CDR3 arises from other DNA sequences in this sample as well. This sample was included in a study of beta chain features in type 1 diabetes. With 10 bases clipped from V and 4 bases from J, the junction kept 7 bases outside the gene matches. The CDR3 is 13 amino acids. In germline, CDR1 is ENHRY, CDR2 SYGVKD. Isolated RNA was reverse transcribed in full, so expressed TCRB transcripts were sequenced. TCRdb keeps only in-frame clones here, not all; method: immunoSEQ multiplex PCR. The sample holds 330,000 or so clones, 14% seen once.

Sequenced input: central memory CD4+ T cells from blood. The rearrangement joins TRBV10-3 to TRBJ1-2; 9 bases align to TRBD1. The TCR comes from a man aged 25 to 40 in good health. CDR3 sequence (DNA): TGTGCCAGCCAGGACAGGGGACGCTATGGCTACACCTTC. Its protein is CASQDRGRYGYTF.